Sequencing of this TCR beta chain was carried out in a study (dated by TCRdb to the mid-2010s). Regarding the research as a whole: The study set out to test whether tumor-infiltrating Tregs in breast cancer get recruited from blood Tregs or are instead converted in situ from other CD4+ T cell subsets.

This clonotype was counted many times. Its antigen remains unidentified. No much larger clone exists at a distance of one base, and base qualities are not known. CDR3 length: 15 amino acids, cysteine to phenylalanine. The CDR3 DNA has 45 bases and is translated from base 1. V was cut back by 6 bases and J by 6 bases, leaving a gap of 18 bases between them. Study-level results and caveats: Tumor-infiltrating Treg TCR alpha and beta sequences overlapped most with tumor naive CD4+ T cells, then with blood naive CD4+ T cells. The TCR gene usage of tumor memory CD4+ T cells clustered together with blood and lymph node memory CD4+ cells and with lymph node naive CD4+ cells. The validation in the larger cohort was limited to a single TCR beta V-J rearrangement instead of whole repertoires.

Full-length TCR variable regions were amplified by 5' RACE PCR with constant-region reverse primers, and semi-nested PCR with Nested Universal Primer A was subsequently performed. Using the ReliaPrep RNA Cell Miniprep System, total RNA was extracted, and the SMARTer RACE 5'/3' Kit was then used to reverse transcribe the RNA into 5'RACE-ready cDNA. Full-length TCR alpha and beta libraries were barcoded with multiplex adaptors and sequenced on an Illumina MiSeq. The study's processing was this. Sequencing data were pooled across the five patients for each of nine subset-tissue groups and compared by unsupervised clustering of TCR gene usage. The Morisita-Horn index was used to calculate repertoire similarity, with shared sequences weighted according to their contribution to each repertoire. TCRdb reprocessed the public reads (quality trimming at Q25 with fastp, clone calling with MiXCR) and kept in-frame beta chains. Each CDR3 protein appears once, grouped with its most common genes and DNA. Clone size and V and J calls follow TCRdb, not the original study. Here the sample has about 43,000 distinct CDR3 sequences; 22% occur a single time. Of the sample, about 4.5% falls within the top ten clones.

Cells that were CD4+CD25+CD127-/low were the ones isolated as Tregs. Tregs, naive and memory CD4+ T cells from tumor, blood and ipsilateral draining lymph nodes of 5 or 6 breast cancer patients underwent full-length TCR alpha and beta sequencing. Tumor tissue and lymph nodes obtained by ipsilateral axillary dissection were perfused with PBS, cut into small pieces and digested using collagenase I and hyaluronidase. Mononuclear cells from lymph nodes or around 48 ml of peripheral blood were isolated by Ficoll density gradient centrifugation. A purity exceeding 90% was confirmed by FACS for the sorted cell populations.

This chain joins TRBV12-3 or TRBV12-4 to TRBJ2-1, with TRBD2 perhaps the D gene, on 5 matching bases. This TCR was recovered from a female donor with breast cancer. Material for sequencing was Tregs sorted from a lymph node. The DNA sequence follows: TGTGCCAGCAGGCCCTTAGCCCGCGGAGGCAATGAGCAGTTCTTC. It encodes CASRPLARGGNEQFF.